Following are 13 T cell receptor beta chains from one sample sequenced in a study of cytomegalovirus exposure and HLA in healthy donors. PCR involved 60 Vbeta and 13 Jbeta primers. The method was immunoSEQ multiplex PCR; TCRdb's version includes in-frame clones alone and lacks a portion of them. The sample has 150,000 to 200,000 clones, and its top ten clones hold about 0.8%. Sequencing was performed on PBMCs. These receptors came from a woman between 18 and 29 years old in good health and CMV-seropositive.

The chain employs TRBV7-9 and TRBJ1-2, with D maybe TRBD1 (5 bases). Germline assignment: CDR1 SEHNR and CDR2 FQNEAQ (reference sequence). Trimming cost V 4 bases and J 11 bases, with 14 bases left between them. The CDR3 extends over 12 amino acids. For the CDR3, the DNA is TGTGCCAGCAGCTCCGGGACTTCCCCGTACACCTTC. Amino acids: CASSSGTSPYTF.

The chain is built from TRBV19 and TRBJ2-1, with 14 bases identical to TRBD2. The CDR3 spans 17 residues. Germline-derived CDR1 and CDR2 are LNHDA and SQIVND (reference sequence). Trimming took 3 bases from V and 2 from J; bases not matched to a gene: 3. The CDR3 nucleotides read TGTGCCAGTAGTATCCGGACTAGCGGGGGGACCTACAATGAGCAGTTCTTC. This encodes CASSIRTSGGTYNEQFF.

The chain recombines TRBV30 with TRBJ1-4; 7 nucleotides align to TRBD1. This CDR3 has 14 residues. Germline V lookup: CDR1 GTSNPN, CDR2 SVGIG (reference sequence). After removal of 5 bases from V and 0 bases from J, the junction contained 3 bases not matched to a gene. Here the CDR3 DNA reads TGTGCCTGGGGAAGGGGGCCAACTAATGAAAAACTGTTTTTT. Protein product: CAWGRGPTNEKLFF.

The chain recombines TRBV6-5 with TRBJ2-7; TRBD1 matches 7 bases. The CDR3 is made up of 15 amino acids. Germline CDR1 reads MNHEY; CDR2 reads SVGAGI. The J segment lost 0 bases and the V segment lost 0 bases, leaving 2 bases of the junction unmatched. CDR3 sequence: CASSYSGDSSYEQYF. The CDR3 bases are TGTGCCAGCAGTTACTCGGGGGACAGCTCCTACGAGCAGTACTTC.

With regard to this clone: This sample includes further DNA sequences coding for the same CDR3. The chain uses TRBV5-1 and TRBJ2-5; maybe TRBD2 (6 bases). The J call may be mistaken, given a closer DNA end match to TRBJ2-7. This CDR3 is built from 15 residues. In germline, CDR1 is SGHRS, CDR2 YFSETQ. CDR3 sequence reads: CASSFRRDSHYEQYF. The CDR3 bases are TGCGCCAGCAGCTTCCGGAGGGATTCCCACTACGAGCAGTACTTC.

The CDR3 loop reads CASSFPDRPYNEQFF. CDR3 nucleotide sequence: TGCGCCAGCAGCTTCCCGGACAGGCCCTACAATGAGCAGTTCTTC. The chain uses TRBV5-1 and TRBJ2-1; TRBD1 matches 7 bases. The CDR3 is made up of 15 amino acids. The V gene end was trimmed by 2 bases and the J gene end by 2 bases; junction bases not matched to a gene: 4. Germline values: CDR1 SGHRS, CDR2 YFSETQ.

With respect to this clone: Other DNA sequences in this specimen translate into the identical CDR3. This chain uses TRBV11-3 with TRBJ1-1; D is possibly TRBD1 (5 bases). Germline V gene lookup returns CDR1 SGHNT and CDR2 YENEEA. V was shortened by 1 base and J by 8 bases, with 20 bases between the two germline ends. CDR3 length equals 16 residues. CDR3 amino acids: CASSLAGEGRSTEAFF. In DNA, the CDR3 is TGTGCCAGCAGCTTAGCGGGGGAGGGGAGAAGCACCGAAGCTTTCTTT.

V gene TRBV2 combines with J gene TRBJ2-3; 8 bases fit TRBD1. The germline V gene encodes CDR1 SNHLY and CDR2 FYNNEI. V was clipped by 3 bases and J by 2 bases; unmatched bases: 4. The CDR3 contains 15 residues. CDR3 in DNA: TGTGCCAGCAGTGATGGGCAGGGGGCCACAGATACGCAGTATTTT. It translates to CASSDGQGATDTQYF.

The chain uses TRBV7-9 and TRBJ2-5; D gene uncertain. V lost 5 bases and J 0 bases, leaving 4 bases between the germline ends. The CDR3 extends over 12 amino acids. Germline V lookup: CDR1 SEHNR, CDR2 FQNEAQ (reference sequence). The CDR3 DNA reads TGTGCCAGCAGCCGGGACCAAGAGACCCAGTACTTC. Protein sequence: CASSRDQETQYF.

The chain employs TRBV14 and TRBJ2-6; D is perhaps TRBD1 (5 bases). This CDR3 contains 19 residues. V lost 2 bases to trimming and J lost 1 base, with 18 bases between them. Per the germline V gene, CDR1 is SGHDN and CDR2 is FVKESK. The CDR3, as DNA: TGTGCCAGCAGCCAAAGAGTAGGGGATAGAAGATCTGGGGCCAACGTCCTGACTTTC. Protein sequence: CASSQRVGDRRSGANVLTF.

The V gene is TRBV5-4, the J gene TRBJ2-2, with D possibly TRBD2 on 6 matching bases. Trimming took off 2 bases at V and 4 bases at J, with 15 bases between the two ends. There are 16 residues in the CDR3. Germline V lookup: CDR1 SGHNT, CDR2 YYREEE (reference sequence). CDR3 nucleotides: TGTGCCAGCAGCTTCCCGTCGGGGAGGTTCACCGGGGAGCTGTTTTTT. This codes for CASSFPSGRFTGELFF.

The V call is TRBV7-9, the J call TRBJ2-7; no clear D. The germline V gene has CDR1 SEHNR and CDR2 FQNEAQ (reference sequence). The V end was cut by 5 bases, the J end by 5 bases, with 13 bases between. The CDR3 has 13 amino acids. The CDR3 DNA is TGTGCCAGCAGCCGCAACCCCCGGGACGAGCAGTACTTC. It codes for CASSRNPRDEQYF.

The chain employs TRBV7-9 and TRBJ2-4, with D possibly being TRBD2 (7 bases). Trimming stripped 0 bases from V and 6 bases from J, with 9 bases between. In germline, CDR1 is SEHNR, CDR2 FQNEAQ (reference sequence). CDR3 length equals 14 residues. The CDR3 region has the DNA TGTGCCAGCAGCTTAGCGGGGGGGGCAAACATTCAGTACTTC. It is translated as CASSLAGGANIQYF.